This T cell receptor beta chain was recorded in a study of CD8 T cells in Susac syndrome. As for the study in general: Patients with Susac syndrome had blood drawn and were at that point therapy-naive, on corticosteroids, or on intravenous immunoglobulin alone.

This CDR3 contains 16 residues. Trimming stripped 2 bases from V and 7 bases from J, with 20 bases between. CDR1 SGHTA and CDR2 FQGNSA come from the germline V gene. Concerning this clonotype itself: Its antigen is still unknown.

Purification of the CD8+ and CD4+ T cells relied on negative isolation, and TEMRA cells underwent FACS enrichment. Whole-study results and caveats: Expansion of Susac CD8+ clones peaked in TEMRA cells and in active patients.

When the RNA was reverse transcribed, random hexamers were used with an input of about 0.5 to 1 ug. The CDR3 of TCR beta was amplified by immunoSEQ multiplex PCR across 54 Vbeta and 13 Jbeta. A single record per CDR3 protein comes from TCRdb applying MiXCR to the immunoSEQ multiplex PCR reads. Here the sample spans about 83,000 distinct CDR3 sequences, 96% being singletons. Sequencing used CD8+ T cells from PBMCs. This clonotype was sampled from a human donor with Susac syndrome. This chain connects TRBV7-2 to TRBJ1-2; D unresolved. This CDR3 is CASSLTLQREDGGYTF. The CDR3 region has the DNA TGTGCCAGCAGCTTAACACTTCAACGGGAGGATGGTGGCTACACCTTC.